The subject of this entry is one T cell receptor beta chain. The antigen is undetermined. The PCR ran on 60 Vbeta and 13 Jbeta primers. Here immunoSEQ multiplex PCR was the method, and the copy in TCRdb shows in-frame clones only, minus some. Of roughly 160,000 clones detected, roughly 80% appear once; the ten largest clones hold roughly 5%. The data were taken from a study of cytomegalovirus exposure and HLA in healthy donors. Background on the study: Among roughly 190 million T cells, an earlier analysis found 90 million to 130 million unique TCR beta sequences.

This CDR3 has 11 amino acids. Trimming shortened V by 4 bases and J by 6 bases, and 8 bases separated the two germline ends. Per the germline V gene, CDR1 is SQVTM and CDR2 is ANQGSEA. Study-wide results and limits: Sequence variants that were highly shared formed a cluster that was likely a sequencing artifact. An assumption of roughly uniform sequencing depth across donors underlay the presence/absence analyses. The authors listed roughly 150 TCR beta chains as cytomegalovirus-associated.

This TCR derives from a man aged 25 to 45 in good health and CMV-seronegative. This chain links TRBV29-1 with TRBJ2-3; TRBD1 is a possible D gene (6 bases). Sequenced input: PBMCs. CDR3 sequence: CSVARGDTQYF. The DNA of the CDR3 is TGCAGCGTTGCCAGGGGTGATACGCAGTATTTT.